This TCR beta chain originates from a study of shared clonotypes between healthy human individuals. V was trimmed by 3 bases and J by 3 bases, leaving 12 bases between them. The CDR3 covers 14 residues. In germline, CDR1 is SGHTA, CDR2 FQGTGA. Sequenced by immunoSEQ multiplex PCR; TCRdb stores in-frame clones only, minus some. The table records approximately 510,000 clones, approximately 79% of them present only once. J is TRBJ2-7 and V is TRBV7-3; D is possibly TRBD2 (6 bases). This TCR was recovered from a middle-aged woman in good health. Some clones in this sample may be carry-over from other donors' samples. Sequenced sample: PBMCs. The CDR3 region has the DNA TGTGCCAGCAGCTTGGGAGGCCCCATCTACGAGCAGTACTTC. Residues: CASSLGGPIYEQYF.